The rows below give T cell receptor beta chains drawn from one sample of a study of blood T cell repertoires in COVID-19. The repertoire was sequenced with immunoSEQ multiplex PCR; TCRdb's copy has only in-frame clones and lacks some. The sample comprises more than 90,000 clones, over 75% of which are singletons, and around a tenth rests with the top ten. The sequenced material came from peripheral blood. Source of these receptors: a woman in her twenties or thirties with acute or convalescent COVID-19. Both conserved end residues are part of each CDR3. Each record gives: D gene, V gene, J gene, CDR3 DNA, CDR3 protein. The D gene is left open where the match is weak.

>NA|TRBV2|TRBJ1-1
TGTGCCAGCAGTGAACTATTGAACACTGAAGCTTTCTTT
CASSELLNTEAFF
>NA|TRBV19|TRBJ2-2
TGTGCCAGTAGCCCGTGGCAGAGCGCCGGGGAGCTGTTTTTT
CASSPWQSAGELFF
>NA|TRBV5-1|TRBJ1-6
TGCGCCAGCTTCCGGGATCCTAATTCACCCCTCCACTTT
CASFRDPNSPLHF
>TRBD2|TRBV13|TRBJ2-1
TGTGCCAGCAGCTCCAGGGAGGGGAAGGATGAGCAGTTCTTC
CASSSREGKDEQFF
>NA|TRBV24-1|TRBJ1-2
TGTGCCACCAGTGCCGGGAATGGCTACACCTTC
CATSAGNGYTF
>TRBD2|TRBV5-1|TRBJ2-7
TGCGCCAGCAGCCGGACGGGGGGTAGCTCCTACGAGCAGTACTTC
CASSRTGGSSYEQYF
>NA|TRBV7-2|TRBJ1-4
TGTGCCAGCAGCTTAAAGTCGGGGTCTGAAAAACTGTTTTTT
CASSLKSGSEKLFF
>NA|TRBV2|TRBJ1-2
TGTGCCAGCACAGGGGATAACTATGGCTACACCTTC
CASTGDNYGYTF
>TRBD2|TRBV28|TRBJ2-7
TGTGCCAGCAGTTTGACCCCGGGGGGGACCGCGTCCTACGAGCAGTACTTC
CASSLTPGGTASYEQYF
>TRBD2|TRBV7-9|TRBJ2-3
TGTGCCAGCAGCTTGGGAGCGGGGGGCCGACTTAGCACAGATACGCAGTATTTT
CASSLGAGGRLSTDTQYF
>NA|TRBV6-1|TRBJ1-1
TGTGCCAGCAGTGAACGTCCCCGGGAAGCTTTCTTT
CASSERPREAFF